This section outlines one T cell receptor beta chain sequence together with its context. The antigen is undetermined. Sequencing was performed with immunoSEQ multiplex PCR; in TCRdb, only in-frame clones are kept and a portion is missing. The sample has 50,000 to 80,000 clones, about 86% seen once. CDR1 and CDR2 (germline): MNHNS, SASEGT. The V gene end was trimmed by 4 bases and the J gene end by 8 bases; junction bases not matched to a gene: 7. This CDR3 contains 14 residues. These data come from a study of OX40 agonist ivuxolimab in advanced cancers. Study results and limitations: In CD8+ T cells, expanded clones were on average more numerous than in CD4+. CD4+ and CD8+ T cells in blood underwent clonal expansion by week 6 at 0.1 to 3.0 mg/kg. Antigen specificity remained undetermined for the expanded peripheral T cells.

The chain is built from TRBV6-1 and TRBJ2-2; 7 bases are a match to TRBD1. Sequencing was performed on CD4+ or CD8+ T cells sorted from blood, taken in a trial of the OX40 agonist ivuxolimab. This TCR came from an adult with an advanced solid tumor such as melanoma, head and neck, liver or kidney cancer. The CDR3 DNA is TGTGCCAGCAGTGGGAGTCGACAGGGAGGGGAGCTGTTTTTT. Residues: CASSGSRQGGELFF.